These 2 T cell receptor beta chains came from one sample sequenced in a study of early T cells in non-severe SARS-CoV-2 infection. TCRdb reprocessed the 5' RACE reads via MiXCR and lists one record per CDR3 protein. The data show tens of thousands of distinct CDR3 sequences, more than 13% seen once. This sample comprised whole blood, obtained at baseline. The receptor source for this set is an adult who was a healthcare worker with PCR-confirmed SARS-CoV-2 infection or an uninfected control (not recorded which).

This clonotype was observed a few times. The CDR3 DNA reads TGTGCCAGCAGCAAGGGACAGGGGGCGATTAATGAAAAACTGTTTTTT. Protein product: CASSKGQGAINEKLFF. This chain joins TRBV9 and TRBJ1-4, with 12 bases that match TRBD1. The junction had 5 bases not matched to a gene; V was cut back by 4 bases and J by 4 bases. Germline CDR1 reads SGDLS; CDR2 reads YYNGEE. The CDR3 extends over 16 amino acids.

This chain joins TRBV27 and TRBJ2-7; D is perhaps TRBD2 (5 bases). Germline CDR1 reads MNHEY; CDR2 reads SMNVEV (reference sequence). V was cut by 6 bases and J by 1 base, with 13 bases left in between. CDR3 length equals 14 residues. CDR3 loop: CASSPLSGSYEQYF. For the CDR3, the DNA is TGTGCCAGCAGCCCGCTCAGCGGTTCCTACGAGCAGTACTTC.